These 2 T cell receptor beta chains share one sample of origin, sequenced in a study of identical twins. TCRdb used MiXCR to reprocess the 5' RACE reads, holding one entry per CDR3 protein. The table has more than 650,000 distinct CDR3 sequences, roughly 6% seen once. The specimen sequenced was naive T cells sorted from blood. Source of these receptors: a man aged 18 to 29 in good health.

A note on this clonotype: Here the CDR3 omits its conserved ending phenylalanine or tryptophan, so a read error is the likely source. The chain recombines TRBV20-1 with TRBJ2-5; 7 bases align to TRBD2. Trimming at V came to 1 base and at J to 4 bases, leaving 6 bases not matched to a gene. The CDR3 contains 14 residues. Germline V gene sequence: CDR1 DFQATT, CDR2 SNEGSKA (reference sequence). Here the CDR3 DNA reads TGCAGTGCTAGAGTGGGCGGCGGGGGAGAGACCCAGTACGTC. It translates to CSARVGGGGETQYV.

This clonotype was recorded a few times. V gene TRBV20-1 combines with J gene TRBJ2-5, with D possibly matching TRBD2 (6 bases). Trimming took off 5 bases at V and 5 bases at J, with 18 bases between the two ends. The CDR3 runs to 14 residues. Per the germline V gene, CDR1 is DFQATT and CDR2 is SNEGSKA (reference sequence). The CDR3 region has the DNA TGCAGTGCTTTTCTCGGAGGGTCCCGGGAGACCCAGTACTTC. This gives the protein CSAFLGGSRETQYF.